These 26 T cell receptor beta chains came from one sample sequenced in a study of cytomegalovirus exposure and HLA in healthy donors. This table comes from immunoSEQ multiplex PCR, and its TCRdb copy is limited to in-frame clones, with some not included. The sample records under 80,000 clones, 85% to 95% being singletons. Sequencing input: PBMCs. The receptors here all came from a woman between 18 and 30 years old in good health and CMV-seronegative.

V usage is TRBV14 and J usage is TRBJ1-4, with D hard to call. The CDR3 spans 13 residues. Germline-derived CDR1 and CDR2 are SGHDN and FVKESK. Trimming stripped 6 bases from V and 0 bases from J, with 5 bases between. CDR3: CASRSATNEKLFF. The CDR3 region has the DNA TGTGCCAGCAGGTCTGCAACTAATGAAAAACTGTTTTTT.

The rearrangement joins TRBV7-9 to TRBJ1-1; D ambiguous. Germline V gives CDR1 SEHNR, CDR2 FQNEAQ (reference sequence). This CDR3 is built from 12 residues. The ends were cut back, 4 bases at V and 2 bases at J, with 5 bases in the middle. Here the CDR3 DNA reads TGTGCCAGCAGCTCCGTTAACACTGAAGCTTTCTTT. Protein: CASSSVNTEAFF.

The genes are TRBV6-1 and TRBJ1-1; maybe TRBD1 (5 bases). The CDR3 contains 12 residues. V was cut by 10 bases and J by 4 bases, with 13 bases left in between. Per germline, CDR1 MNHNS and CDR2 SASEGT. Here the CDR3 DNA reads TGTGCCACCGGGGGACTGAGCACTGAAGCTTTCTTT. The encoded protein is CATGGLSTEAFF.

CDR3: CASSQSLSVHLEQFF. The CDR3 coding sequence is TGCGCCAGCAGTCAATCGTTGTCAGTACATCTTGAGCAGTTCTTC. The chain carries TRBV23-1 and TRBJ2-1, with D hard to call. TRBV23-1 has ORF status, its function being uncertain. The CDR3 loop spans 15 amino acids. V lost 0 bases and J 9 bases, leaving 15 bases between the germline ends.

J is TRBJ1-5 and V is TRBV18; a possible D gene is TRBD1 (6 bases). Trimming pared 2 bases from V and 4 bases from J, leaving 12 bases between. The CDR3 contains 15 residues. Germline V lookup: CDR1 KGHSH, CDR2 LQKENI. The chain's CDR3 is CASSPSGHPNQPQHF. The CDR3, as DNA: TGTGCCAGCTCACCATCGGGACACCCGAATCAGCCCCAGCATTTT.

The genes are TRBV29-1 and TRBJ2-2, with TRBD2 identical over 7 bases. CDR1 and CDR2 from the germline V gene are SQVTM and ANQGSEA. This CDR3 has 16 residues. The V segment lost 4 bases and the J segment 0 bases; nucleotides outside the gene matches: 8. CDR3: CSVVKAGESNTGELFF. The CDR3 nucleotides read TGCAGCGTTGTTAAGGCGGGGGAATCGAACACCGGGGAGCTGTTTTTT.

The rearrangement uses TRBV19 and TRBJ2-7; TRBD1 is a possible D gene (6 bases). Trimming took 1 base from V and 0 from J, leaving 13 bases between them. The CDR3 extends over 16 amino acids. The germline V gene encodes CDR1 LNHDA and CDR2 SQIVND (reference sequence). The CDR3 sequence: CASSIVPGQRSYEQYF. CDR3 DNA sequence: TGTGCCAGTAGTATAGTCCCCGGACAGCGCTCCTACGAGCAGTACTTC.

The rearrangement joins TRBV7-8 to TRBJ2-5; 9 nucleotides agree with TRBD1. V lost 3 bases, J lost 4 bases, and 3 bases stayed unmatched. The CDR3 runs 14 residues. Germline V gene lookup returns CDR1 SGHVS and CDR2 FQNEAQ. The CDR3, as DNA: TGTGCCAGCAGCTTGGACAGGGGTAGAGAGACCCAGTACTTC. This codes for CASSLDRGRETQYF.

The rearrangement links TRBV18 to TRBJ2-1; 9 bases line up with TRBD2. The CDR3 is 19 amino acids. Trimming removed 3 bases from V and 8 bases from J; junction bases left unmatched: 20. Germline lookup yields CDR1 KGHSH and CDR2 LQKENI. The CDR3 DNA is TGTGCCAGCTCACCGAATTCCCAGTTTCGCGGGGGGGCTGGAGATGAGCAGTTCTTC. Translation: CASSPNSQFRGGAGDEQFF.

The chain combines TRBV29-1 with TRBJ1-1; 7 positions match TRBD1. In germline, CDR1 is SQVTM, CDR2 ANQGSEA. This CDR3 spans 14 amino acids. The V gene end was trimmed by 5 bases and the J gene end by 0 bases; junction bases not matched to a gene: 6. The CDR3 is CSVTGGQLNTEAFF. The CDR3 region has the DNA TGCAGCGTTACTGGGGGACAGTTGAACACTGAAGCTTTCTTT.

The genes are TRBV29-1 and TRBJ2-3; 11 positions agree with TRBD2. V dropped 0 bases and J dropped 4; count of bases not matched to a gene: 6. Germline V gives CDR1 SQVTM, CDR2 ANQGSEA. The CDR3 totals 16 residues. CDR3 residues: CSVEDWGSGGADTQYF. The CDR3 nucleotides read TGCAGCGTTGAAGATTGGGGTAGCGGGGGGGCAGATACGCAGTATTTT.

The CDR3 coding sequence is TGCGCCAGCAGTGTTAACTCTGGAAACACCATATATTTT. It translates to CASSVNSGNTIYF. This sequence joins TRBV10-1 and TRBJ1-3; D is uncertain. In germline, CDR1 is WNHNN, CDR2 SYGVQD (reference sequence). Trimming shortened V by 4 bases and J by 0 bases, and 4 bases separated the two germline ends. This CDR3 has 13 amino acids.

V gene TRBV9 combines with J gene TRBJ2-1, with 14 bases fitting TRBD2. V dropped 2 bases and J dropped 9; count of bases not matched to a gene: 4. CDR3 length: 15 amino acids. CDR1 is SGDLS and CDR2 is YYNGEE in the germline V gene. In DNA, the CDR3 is TGTGCCAGCAGCGTGGGACTAGCGGGAGCTACTGAGCAGTTCTTC. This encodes CASSVGLAGATEQFF. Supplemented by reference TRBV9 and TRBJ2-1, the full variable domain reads DSGVTQTPKHLITATGQRVTLRCSPRSGDLSVYWYQQSLDQGLQFLIQYYNGEERAKGNILERFSAQQFPDLHSELNLSSLELGDSALYFCASSVGLAGATEQFFGPGTRLTVL.

In DNA form, the CDR3 reads TGTGCCAGCAGTTTGCAGGACAACCAAGAGACCCAGTACTTC. It translates to CASSLQDNQETQYF. The V gene is TRBV27, the J gene TRBJ2-5; D might be TRBD1 (5 bases). The CDR3 has 14 residues. Germline V gene sequence: CDR1 MNHEY, CDR2 SMNVEV (reference sequence). Trimming took 3 bases from V and 0 from J, leaving 8 bases between them.

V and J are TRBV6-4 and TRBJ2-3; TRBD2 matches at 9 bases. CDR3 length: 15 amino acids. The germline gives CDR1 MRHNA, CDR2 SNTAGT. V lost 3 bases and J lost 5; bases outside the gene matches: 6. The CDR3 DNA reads TGTGCCAGCAGTGAAGGAGCGGGGGGAATAGATACGCAGTATTTT. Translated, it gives CASSEGAGGIDTQYF.

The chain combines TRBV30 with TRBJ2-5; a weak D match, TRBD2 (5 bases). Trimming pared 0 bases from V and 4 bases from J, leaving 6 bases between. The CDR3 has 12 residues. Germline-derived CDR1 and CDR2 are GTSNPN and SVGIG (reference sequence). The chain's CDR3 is CAWSVRGETQYF. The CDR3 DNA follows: TGTGCCTGGAGTGTACGGGGAGAGACCCAGTACTTC.

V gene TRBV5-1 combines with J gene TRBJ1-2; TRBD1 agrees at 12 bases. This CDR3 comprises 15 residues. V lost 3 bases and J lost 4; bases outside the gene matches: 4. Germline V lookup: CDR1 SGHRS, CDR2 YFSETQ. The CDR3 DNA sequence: TGCGCCAGCAGCTCGGGACAGGGGGCTGGCTATGGCTACACCTTC. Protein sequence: CASSSGQGAGYGYTF. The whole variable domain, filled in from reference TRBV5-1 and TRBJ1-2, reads KAGVTQTPRYLIKTRGQQVTLSCSPISGHRSVSWYQQTPGQGLQFLFEYFSETQRNKGNFPGRFSGRQFSNSRSEMNVSTLELGDSALYLCASSSGQGAGYGYTFGSGTRLTVV.

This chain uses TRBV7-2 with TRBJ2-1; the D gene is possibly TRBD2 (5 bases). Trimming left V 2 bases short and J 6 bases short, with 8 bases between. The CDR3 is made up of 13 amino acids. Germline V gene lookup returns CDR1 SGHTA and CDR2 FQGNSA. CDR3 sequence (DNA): TGTGCCAGCAGCTTAACTAGAGCCAATGAGCAGTTCTTC. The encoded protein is CASSLTRANEQFF.

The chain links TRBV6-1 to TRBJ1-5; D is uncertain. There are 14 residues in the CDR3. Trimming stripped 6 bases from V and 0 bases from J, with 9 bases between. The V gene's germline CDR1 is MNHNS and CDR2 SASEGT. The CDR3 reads CASRPTDSNQPQHF. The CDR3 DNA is TGTGCCAGCAGACCAACAGATAGCAATCAGCCCCAGCATTTT.

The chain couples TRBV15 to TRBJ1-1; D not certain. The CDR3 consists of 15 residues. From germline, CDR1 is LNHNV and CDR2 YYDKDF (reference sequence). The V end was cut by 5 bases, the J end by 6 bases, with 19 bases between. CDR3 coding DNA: TGTGCCACCAGCCCCTTTTCAGGAGGGATTTCTGAAGCTTTCTTT. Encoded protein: CATSPFSGGISEAFF.

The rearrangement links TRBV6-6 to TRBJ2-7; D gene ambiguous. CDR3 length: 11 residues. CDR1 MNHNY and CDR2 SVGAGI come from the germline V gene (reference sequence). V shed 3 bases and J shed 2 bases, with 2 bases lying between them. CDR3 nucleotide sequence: TGTGCCAGCAGTTATACCTACGAGCAGTACTTC. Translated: CASSYTYEQYF.

The CDR3 DNA follows: TGCGCCAGCAGCTTGGAACCTACCTACGAGCAGTACTTC. Its translation: CASSLEPTYEQYF. This chain uses TRBV5-1 with TRBJ2-7; D not certain. The V end lost 0 bases, the J end lost 2 bases, and 6 bases lay between the germline ends. Looked up from germline, CDR1 is SGHRS and CDR2 is YFSETQ. This CDR3 has 13 amino acids.

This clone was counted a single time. CDR3 nucleotide sequence: TGCGCCAGCAGCTTGGGGCCCCAAGAGACCCAGTACTTC. This encodes CASSLGPQETQYF. V usage is TRBV5-1 and J usage is TRBJ2-5; unclear D gene. Germline V gives CDR1 SGHRS, CDR2 YFSETQ. Trimming removed 0 bases at V and 1 base at J, with 4 bases between. The CDR3 is 13 residues long. Looking up the rest from reference TRBV5-1 and TRBJ2-5 gives the full variable domain: KAGVTQTPRYLIKTRGQQVTLSCSPISGHRSVSWYQQTPGQGLQFLFEYFSETQRNKGNFPGRFSGRQFSNSRSEMNVSTLELGDSALYLCASSLGPQETQYFGPGTRLLVL.

The CDR3 coding sequence is TGTGCCAGCAGCGACCGGGACAGAGAATACAATGAGCAGTTCTTC. This translates into CASSDRDREYNEQFF. The genes are TRBV7-9 and TRBJ2-1, with 7 bases that match TRBD1. The CDR3 length is 15 residues. The trim removed 5 bases at V and 4 bases at J, leaving 8 bases unmatched. From germline, CDR1 is SEHNR and CDR2 FQNEAQ (reference sequence).

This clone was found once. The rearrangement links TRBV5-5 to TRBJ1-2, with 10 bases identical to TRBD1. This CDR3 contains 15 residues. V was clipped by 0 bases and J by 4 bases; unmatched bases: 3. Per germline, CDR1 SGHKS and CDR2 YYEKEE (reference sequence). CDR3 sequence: CASSLGQGALYGYTF. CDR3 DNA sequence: TGTGCCAGCAGCTTGGGACAGGGGGCTCTCTATGGCTACACCTTC.

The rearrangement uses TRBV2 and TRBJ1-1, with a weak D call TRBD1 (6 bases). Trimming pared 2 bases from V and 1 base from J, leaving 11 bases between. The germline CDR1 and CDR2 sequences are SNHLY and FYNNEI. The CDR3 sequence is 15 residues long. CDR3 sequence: CASSEPSGQNTEAFF. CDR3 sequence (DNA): TGTGCCAGCAGTGAACCCTCGGGACAGAACACTGAAGCTTTCTTT.